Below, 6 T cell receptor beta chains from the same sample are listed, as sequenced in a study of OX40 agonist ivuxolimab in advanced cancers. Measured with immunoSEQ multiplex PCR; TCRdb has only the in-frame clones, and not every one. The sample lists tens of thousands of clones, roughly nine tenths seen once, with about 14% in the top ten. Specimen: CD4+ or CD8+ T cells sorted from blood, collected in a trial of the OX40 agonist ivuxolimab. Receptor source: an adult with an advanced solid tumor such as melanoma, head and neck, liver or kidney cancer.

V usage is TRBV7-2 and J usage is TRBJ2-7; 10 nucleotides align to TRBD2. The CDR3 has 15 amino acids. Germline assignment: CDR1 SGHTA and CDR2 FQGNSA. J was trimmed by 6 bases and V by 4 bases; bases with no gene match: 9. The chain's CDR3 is CASSSSSSGSFEQYF. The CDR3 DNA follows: TGTGCCAGCAGCTCCTCGTCTAGCGGGAGTTTCGAGCAGTACTTC.

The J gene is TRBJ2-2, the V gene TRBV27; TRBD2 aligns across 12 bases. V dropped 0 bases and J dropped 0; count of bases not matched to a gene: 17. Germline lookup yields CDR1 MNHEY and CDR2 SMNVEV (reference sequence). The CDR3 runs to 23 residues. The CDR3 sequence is CASSLSERLAGVRSAANTGELFF. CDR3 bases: TGTGCCAGCAGTTTATCGGAGAGACTAGCGGGAGTTAGGAGTGCGGCGAACACCGGGGAGCTGTTTTTT.

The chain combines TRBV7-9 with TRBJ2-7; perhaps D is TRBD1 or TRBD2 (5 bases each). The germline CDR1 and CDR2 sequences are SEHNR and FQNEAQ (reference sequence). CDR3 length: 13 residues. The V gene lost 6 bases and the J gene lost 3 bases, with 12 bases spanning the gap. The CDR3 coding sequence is TGTGCCAGCAGTCGGGACCTAGACTACGAGCAGTACTTC. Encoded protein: CASSRDLDYEQYF.

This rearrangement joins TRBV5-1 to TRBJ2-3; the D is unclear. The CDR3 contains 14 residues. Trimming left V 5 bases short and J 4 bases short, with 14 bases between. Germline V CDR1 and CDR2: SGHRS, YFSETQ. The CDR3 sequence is CASSSHKLPDTQYF. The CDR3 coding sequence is TGCGCCAGCAGTAGTCACAAATTACCAGATACGCAGTATTTT. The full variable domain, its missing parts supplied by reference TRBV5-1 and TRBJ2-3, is KAGVTQTPRYLIKTRGQQVTLSCSPISGHRSVSWYQQTPGQGLQFLFEYFSETQRNKGNFPGRFSGRQFSNSRSEMNVSTLELGDSALYLCASSSHKLPDTQYFGPGTRLTVL.

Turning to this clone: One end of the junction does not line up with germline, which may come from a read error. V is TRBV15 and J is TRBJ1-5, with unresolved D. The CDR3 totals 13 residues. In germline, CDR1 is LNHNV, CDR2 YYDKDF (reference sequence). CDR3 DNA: TGTGCCACCAGCAGAGATATCCGGGCGGTTTCGAATTTT. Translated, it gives CATSRDIRAVSNF.

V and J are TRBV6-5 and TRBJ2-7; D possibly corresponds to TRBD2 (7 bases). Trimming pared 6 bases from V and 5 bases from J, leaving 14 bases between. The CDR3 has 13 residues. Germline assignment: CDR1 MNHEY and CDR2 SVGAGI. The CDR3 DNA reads TGTGCCAGCAGGTCGGGGGGCCTGGACGAGCAGTACTTC. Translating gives CASRSGGLDEQYF.